The 10 T cell receptor beta chains presented below share a single source sample, sequenced in a study of T cells after somatic rescue of genetic block. The method was immunoSEQ multiplex PCR; TCRdb's version includes in-frame clones alone and lacks a portion of them. The repertoire includes about 72,000 clones, approximately 91% of them detected once, and 2.8% sits in the top ten. Sequencing was performed on peripheral blood mononuclear cells (PBMCs). These receptor sequences come from a man aged 25 to 40.

The chain joins TRBV4-1 to TRBJ1-5; tentatively, D is TRBD1 (6 bases). V lost 1 base and J lost 6, with 19 bases in between. The CDR3 extends over 17 amino acids. Germline V CDR1 and CDR2: MGHRA, YSYEKL. CDR3 in amino acids: CASSQAAAGGFGQPQHF. CDR3 nucleotide sequence: TGCGCCAGCAGCCAAGCGGCGGCGGGGGGCTTTGGTCAGCCCCAGCATTTT.

By share, this clone counts as medium-sized. The chain uses TRBV10-1 and TRBJ2-3; the D gene could be TRBD1 or TRBD2 (5 bases each). Germline assignment: CDR1 WNHNN and CDR2 SYGVQD (reference sequence). The V end lost 7 bases, the J end lost 0 bases, and 20 bases lay between the germline ends. The CDR3 is made up of 17 amino acids. Here the CDR3 DNA reads TGCGCCAGCACCCAATCGAGGGGACCCACTAGCACAGATACGCAGTATTTT. It codes for CASTQSRGPTSTDTQYF.

The CDR3 protein is CASSPPGFYGYTF. CDR3 in DNA: TGTGCCAGCAGCCCCCCAGGATTTTATGGCTACACCTTC. The chain links TRBV6-5 to TRBJ1-2; D uncertain. Germline V gene sequence: CDR1 MNHEY, CDR2 SVGAGI. CDR3 size: 13 residues. V was cut by 6 bases and J by 5 bases, with 13 bases left in between.

The chain combines TRBV19 with TRBJ2-7; no definite D call. Trimming left V 1 base short and J 8 bases short, with 6 bases between. Germline V lookup: CDR1 LNHDA, CDR2 SQIVND (reference sequence). There are 11 residues in the CDR3. The CDR3 sequence is CASSIAGQQYF. Written as DNA, the CDR3 is TGTGCCAGTAGTATAGCCGGACAGCAGTACTTC.

This clone has only one observation. The chain links TRBV7-9 to TRBJ2-7; D unclear. The CDR3 covers 14 residues. V lost 1 base and J lost 3, with 10 bases in between. Germline V gene lookup returns CDR1 SEHNR and CDR2 FQNEAQ (reference sequence). This chain's CDR3 is CASSLGYGIYEQYF. Here the CDR3 DNA reads TGTGCCAGCAGCTTAGGCTACGGAATCTACGAGCAGTACTTC.

The genes are TRBV28 and TRBJ2-7; D possibly matches TRBD1 or TRBD2 (5 bases each). The V gene lost 6 bases and the J gene lost 0 bases, with 15 bases spanning the gap. The germline V gene has CDR1 MDHEN and CDR2 SYDVKM. The CDR3 is 15 residues long. This chain's CDR3 is CASRLPGPSSYEQYF. The CDR3 DNA reads as TGTGCCAGCAGACTACCGGGACCCAGCTCCTACGAGCAGTACTTC.

The chain recombines TRBV11-2 with TRBJ1-5; D unresolved. V lost 1 base to trimming and J lost 3 bases, with 10 bases between them. CDR3 length equals 15 residues. Germline V gene lookup returns CDR1 SGHAT and CDR2 FQNNGV. The chain's CDR3 is CASSLGAGNNQPQHF. The CDR3 bases are TGTGCCAGCAGCTTAGGGGCAGGCAACAATCAGCCCCAGCATTTT. The full variable domain, its missing parts supplied by reference TRBV11-2 and TRBJ1-5, is EAGVAQSPRYKIIEKRQSVAFWCNPISGHATLYWYQQILGQGPKLLIQFQNNGVVDDSQLPKDRFSAERLKGVDSTLKIQPAKLEDSAVYLCASSLGAGNNQPQHFGDGTRLSIL.

The V call is TRBV9, the J call TRBJ1-1; D gene unclear. From germline, CDR1 is SGDLS and CDR2 YYNGEE. There are 13 residues in the CDR3. Trimming removed 3 bases from V and 1 base from J, with 7 bases in between. In nucleotides, the CDR3 is TGTGCCAGCAGCGAGGACGGGAACACTGAAGCTTTCTTT. Protein product: CASSEDGNTEAFF.

The gene calls are TRBV18 and TRBJ2-5; D is perhaps TRBD1 (5 bases). CDR1 is KGHSH and CDR2 is LQKENI in the germline V gene. Trimming shortened V by 2 bases and J by 2 bases, and 9 bases separated the two germline ends. The CDR3 is made up of 14 amino acids. The DNA of the CDR3 is TGTGCCAGCTCACCATCAGGGATTCAAGAGACCCAGTACTTC. This gives the protein CASSPSGIQETQYF.

Concerning this clone itself: The identical CDR3 is also encoded by other nucleotide sequences in the sample. The chain uses TRBV5-4 and TRBJ2-1; D not resolved. Germline CDR1 and CDR2: SGHNT and YYREEE (reference sequence). Trimming pared 2 bases from V and 3 bases from J, leaving 3 bases between. This CDR3 has 12 amino acids. Written as DNA, the CDR3 is TGTGCCAGCAGCTTCGACTACAATGAGCAGTTCTTC. This codes for CASSFDYNEQFF.